The 22 T cell receptor beta chains below all came from one sample that was sequenced in a study of blood T cell repertoires in COVID-19. Using immunoSEQ multiplex PCR, the repertoire was profiled, and TCRdb retains in-frame clones only, with some absent. The repertoire holds under 150,000 clones, approximately 81% seen once, with roughly 3.5% in the top ten. The sequencing input was peripheral blood. The origin of the receptors is a man aged 35 to 55 with acute or convalescent COVID-19.

Here the CDR3 DNA reads TGTGCCAGCGGATTCGGGGGGTCTAGCTCCTACGAGCAGTACTTC. Translating gives CASGFGGSSSYEQYF. The chain carries TRBV7-2 and TRBJ2-7, with TRBD2 matching over 7 bases. This CDR3 has 15 residues. The V segment lost 8 bases and the J segment 0 bases; nucleotides outside the gene matches: 10. The germline CDR1 and CDR2 sequences are SGHTA and FQGNSA.

The chain couples TRBV7-2 to TRBJ1-6; D not certain. Trimming removed 5 bases at V and 7 bases at J, with 15 bases between. The CDR3 has 15 amino acids. Germline CDR1 and CDR2: SGHTA and FQGNSA. DNA for the CDR3: TGTGCCAGCAGCCCTGGTTACCGGGGAAATTCACCCCTCCACTTT. Translating it yields CASSPGYRGNSPLHF.

The chain is built from TRBV10-3 and TRBJ2-7; 13 positions match TRBD2. The CDR3 runs to 18 residues. With V trimmed by 6 bases and J by 2 bases, 13 bases remained unmatched. Per germline, CDR1 ENHRY and CDR2 SYGVKD. The CDR3 sequence is CAISSQPGLAGPTYEQYF. CDR3 DNA: TGTGCCATCAGCTCACAGCCGGGACTAGCGGGACCTACCTACGAGCAGTACTTC.

This clone has just one count. V and J are TRBV5-4 and TRBJ1-2, with TRBD1 matching over 11 bases. Germline trimming cut 4 bases from V and 7 bases from J; bases unmatched to any gene: 9. CDR1 and CDR2 from the germline V gene are SGHNT and YYREEE (reference sequence). The CDR3 length is 15 residues. CDR3 protein: CASSQKGTGGIGYTF. The DNA for the CDR3 is TGTGCCAGCAGCCAAAAAGGGACAGGGGGAATTGGCTACACCTTC.

The CDR3 loop reads CASSLLTDSYEQYF. The CDR3 coding sequence is TGTGCCAGCAGCTTGCTGACAGACTCCTACGAGCAGTACTTC. The chain recombines TRBV5-5 with TRBJ2-7; tentative D call: TRBD1 (5 bases). The CDR3 contains 14 residues. Germline lookup yields CDR1 SGHKS and CDR2 YYEKEE (reference sequence). Trimming shortened V by 1 base and J by 0 bases, and 8 bases separated the two germline ends.

The genes are TRBV14 and TRBJ2-3, with 9 bases that match TRBD1. The germline gives CDR1 SGHDN, CDR2 FVKESK. This CDR3 has 20 residues. After removal of 1 base from V and 2 bases from J, the junction contained 16 bases not matched to a gene. This chain's CDR3 is CASSQVGVIGTGSYTDTQYF. The DNA for the CDR3 is TGTGCCAGCAGCCAAGTGGGAGTAATAGGGACAGGGTCTTACACAGATACGCAGTATTTT.

This clone was found a few times. The gene calls are TRBV5-6 and TRBJ2-3, with 13 bases lining up with TRBD2. Germline values: CDR1 SGHDT, CDR2 YYEEEE. This CDR3 is built from 18 residues. After removal of 4 bases from V and 0 bases from J, the junction contained 8 bases not matched to a gene. In DNA form, the CDR3 reads TGTGCCAGCAGCCACGGGACTAGCGGGGCCTGGAGCACAGATACGCAGTATTTT. Its translation: CASSHGTSGAWSTDTQYF.

The chain has TRBV6-5 and TRBJ1-1, with 7 bases that match TRBD1. This CDR3 is built from 13 residues. From germline, CDR1 is MNHEY and CDR2 SVGAGI. J gave up 7 bases and V 5 bases, and 7 bases lay outside the gene matches. CDR3: CASSRQGDIEAFF. CDR3 nucleotide sequence: TGTGCCAGCAGTAGACAGGGAGATATTGAAGCTTTCTTT.

The chain combines TRBV29-1 with TRBJ2-5; TRBD2 might be the D (6 bases). V lost 4 bases and J lost 1, with 13 bases in between. The CDR3 spans 14 residues. CDR1 and CDR2 from the germline V gene are SQVTM and ANQGSEA. CDR3 amino acids: CSVGPSGAQETQYF. CDR3 nucleotides: TGCAGCGTTGGTCCCTCGGGAGCCCAAGAGACCCAGTACTTC.

CDR3 sequence: CAISEPRTAENTEAFF. The CDR3 DNA reads as TGTGCCATCAGTGAGCCTCGGACAGCTGAGAACACTGAAGCTTTCTTT. V gene TRBV10-3 combines with J gene TRBJ1-1; maybe TRBD1 (6 bases). The CDR3 has 16 residues. Trimming removed 2 bases from V and 1 base from J, with 14 bases in between. Germline V gene data show CDR1 as ENHRY and CDR2 as SYGVKD.

This clone was found a few times. The gene calls are TRBV2 and TRBJ1-1, with D perhaps matching TRBD1 (5 bases). There are 13 residues in the CDR3. Between the trimmed V and J ends, which lost 3 bases and 5 bases, there was a span of 10 bases. Germline V gene sequence: CDR1 SNHLY, CDR2 FYNNEI. The CDR3 sequence is CASSEPGRTEAFF. The CDR3 DNA follows: TGTGCCAGCAGTGAGCCAGGGAGGACTGAAGCTTTCTTT.

The V call is TRBV7-6, the J call TRBJ2-5; 9 nucleotides align to TRBD2. Germline V lookup: CDR1 SGHVS, CDR2 FNYEAQ. The CDR3 has 15 amino acids. V was clipped by 1 base and J by 5 bases; unmatched bases: 5. For the CDR3, the DNA is TGTGCCAGCAGCTTAGTTGCGGGGGGGTTGGAGACCCAGTACTTC. Translated, it gives CASSLVAGGLETQYF. Filled out from reference TRBV7-6 and TRBJ2-5, the complete variable domain reads GAGVSQSPRYKVTKRGQDVALRCDPISGHVSLYWYRQALGQGPEFLTYFNYEAQQDKSGLPNDRFSAERPEGSISTLTIQRTEQRDSAMYRCASSLVAGGLETQYFGPGTRLLVL.

The V call is TRBV25-1, the J call TRBJ1-6; no definite D call. CDR3 size: 14 residues. CDR1 and CDR2 (germline): MGHDK, SYGVNS. With 2 bases removed from V and 8 bases from J, the gap between germline ends came to 10 bases. In DNA, the CDR3 is TGTGCCAGCAGTGAAGGAGCATTACATTCACCCCTCCACTTT. It specifies CASSEGALHSPLHF.

The chain uses TRBV5-4 and TRBJ2-3, with 8 bases aligning to TRBD2. CDR3 length: 17 residues. Germline V lookup: CDR1 SGHNT, CDR2 YYREEE (reference sequence). Unmatched junction bases numbered 10, after V lost 4 bases and J lost 0 bases. CDR3 sequence reads: CASSVGLAPSSTDTQYF. The CDR3 nucleotides are TGTGCCAGCAGCGTAGGACTAGCACCGTCTAGCACAGATACGCAGTATTTT. Drawing the rest from reference TRBV5-4 and TRBJ2-3, the complete variable domain is ETGVTQSPTHLIKTRGQQVTLRCSSQSGHNTVSWYQQALGQGPQFIFQYYREEENGRGNFPPRFSGLQFPNYSSELNVNALELDDSALYLCASSVGLAPSSTDTQYFGPGTRLTVL.

This chain links TRBV12-3 or TRBV12-4 with TRBJ2-4; perhaps TRBD1 as D (5 bases). V lost 6 bases and J lost 4, with 10 bases in between. The CDR3 is 13 amino acids. The DNA of the CDR3 is TGTGCCAGCAGGGATCAGGGAAAAAACATTCAGTACTTC. Residues: CASRDQGKNIQYF.

The chain uses TRBV5-5 and TRBJ2-2, with D tentatively TRBD1 (6 bases). The germline CDR1 and CDR2 sequences are SGHKS and YYEKEE (reference sequence). The CDR3 consists of 16 residues. V was shortened by 0 bases and J by 5 bases, with 14 bases between the two germline ends. The CDR3 nucleotides are TGTGCCAGCAGCTTGGAGGGCAGGGGTGGTACCGGGGAGCTGTTTTTT. It specifies CASSLEGRGGTGELFF. Full variable domain (outside the CDR3, taken from reference TRBV5-5 and TRBJ2-2): DAGVTQSPTHLIKTRGQQVTLRCSPISGHKSVSWYQQVLGQGPQFIFQYYEKEERGRGNFPDRFSARQFPNYSSELNVNALLLGDSALYLCASSLEGRGGTGELFFGEGSRLTVL.

V gene TRBV6-6 combines with J gene TRBJ2-7, with D perhaps TRBD1 (6 bases). This CDR3 comprises 14 residues. V dropped 6 bases and J dropped 0 bases, with 12 bases sitting between them. Germline CDR1 reads MNHNY; CDR2 reads SVGAGI (reference sequence). CDR3: CASRASGHSYEQYF. The CDR3 region has the DNA TGTGCCAGCAGAGCATCGGGACACTCCTACGAGCAGTACTTC.

The V call is TRBV5-8, the J call TRBJ1-2; D might be TRBD1 (6 bases). With 4 bases removed from V and 5 bases from J, the gap between germline ends came to 12 bases. This CDR3 contains 13 residues. Per the germline V gene, CDR1 is SGHTS and CDR2 is YDEGEE. DNA of the CDR3: TGTGCCAGCAGCGTTCAGGGGATGTATGGCTACACCTTC. It specifies CASSVQGMYGYTF.

V gene TRBV15 combines with J gene TRBJ1-3; TRBD1 matches at 9 bases. V lost 8 bases and J lost 2; bases outside the gene matches: 10. Germline-derived CDR1 and CDR2 are LNHNV and YYDKDF (reference sequence). The CDR3 is 16 residues long. Here the CDR3 DNA reads TGTGCCACCTCCTTACAGGGGGCGTCCGCTGGAAACACCATATATTTT. It is translated as CATSLQGASAGNTIYF.

The chain carries TRBV2 and TRBJ2-2; tentative D call: TRBD1 (6 bases). The CDR3 is made up of 14 amino acids. The germline CDR1 and CDR2 sequences are SNHLY and FYNNEI. V was shortened by 7 bases and J by 2 bases, with 11 bases between the two germline ends. For the CDR3, the DNA is TGTGCCAGCATTCCGGACAGCAACACCGGGGAGCTGTTTTTT. It is translated as CASIPDSNTGELFF.

This chain connects TRBV5-1 to TRBJ2-3, with TRBD2 matching over 14 bases. Germline lookup yields CDR1 SGHRS and CDR2 YFSETQ. V was clipped by 3 bases and J by 6 bases; unmatched bases: 6. The CDR3 consists of 16 residues. In nucleotides, the CDR3 is TGCGCCAGCAGCTGGGGACTAGCGGGGGTTATGGATACGCAGTATTTT. Translation: CASSWGLAGVMDTQYF. Based on the CDR3 plus reference TRBV5-1 and TRBJ2-3, the full variable domain is KAGVTQTPRYLIKTRGQQVTLSCSPISGHRSVSWYQQTPGQGLQFLFEYFSETQRNKGNFPGRFSGRQFSNSRSEMNVSTLELGDSALYLCASSWGLAGVMDTQYFGPGTRLTVL.

CDR3 sequence (DNA): TGTGCCAGCTCACCACCGGGACAGGGGTTTTACGAGCAGTACTTC. Protein product: CASSPPGQGFYEQYF. The chain recombines TRBV18 with TRBJ2-7, with 10 bases aligning to TRBD1. Germline assignment: CDR1 KGHSH and CDR2 LQKENI. The CDR3 consists of 15 residues. The V gene end was trimmed by 0 bases and the J gene end by 4 bases; junction bases not matched to a gene: 3.